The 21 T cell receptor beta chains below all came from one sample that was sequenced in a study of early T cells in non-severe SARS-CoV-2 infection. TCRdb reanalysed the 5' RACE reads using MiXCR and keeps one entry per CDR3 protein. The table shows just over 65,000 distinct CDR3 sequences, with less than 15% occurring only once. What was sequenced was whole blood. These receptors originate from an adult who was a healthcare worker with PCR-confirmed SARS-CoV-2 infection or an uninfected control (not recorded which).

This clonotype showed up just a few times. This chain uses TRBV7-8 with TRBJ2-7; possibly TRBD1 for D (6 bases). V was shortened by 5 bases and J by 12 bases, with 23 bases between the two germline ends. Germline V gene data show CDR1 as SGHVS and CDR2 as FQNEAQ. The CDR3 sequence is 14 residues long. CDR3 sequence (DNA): TGTGCCAGCAGCCCACAAACTTCAGGGGCGGTGGGGTACTTC. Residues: CASSPQTSGAVGYF.

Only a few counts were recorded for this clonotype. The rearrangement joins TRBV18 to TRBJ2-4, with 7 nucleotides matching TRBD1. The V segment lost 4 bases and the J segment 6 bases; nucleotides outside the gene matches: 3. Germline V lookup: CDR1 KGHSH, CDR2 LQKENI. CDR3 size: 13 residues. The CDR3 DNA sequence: TGTGCCAGCTCACGGCCAGGGGGAAACATTCAGTACTTC. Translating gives CASSRPGGNIQYF.

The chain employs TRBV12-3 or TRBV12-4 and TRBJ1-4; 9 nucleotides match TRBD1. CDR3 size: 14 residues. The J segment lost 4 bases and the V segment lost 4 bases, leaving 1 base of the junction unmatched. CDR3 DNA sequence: TGTGCCAGCAGTTCGGGACAGGGTAATGAAAAACTGTTTTTT. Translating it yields CASSSGQGNEKLFF.

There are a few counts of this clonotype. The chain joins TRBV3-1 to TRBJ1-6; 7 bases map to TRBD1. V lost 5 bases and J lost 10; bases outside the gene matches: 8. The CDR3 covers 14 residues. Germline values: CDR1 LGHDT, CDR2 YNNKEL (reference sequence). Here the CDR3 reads CASSESRGSSPLHF. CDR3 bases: TGTGCCAGCAGCGAAAGCAGGGGGAGCTCACCCCTCCACTTT.

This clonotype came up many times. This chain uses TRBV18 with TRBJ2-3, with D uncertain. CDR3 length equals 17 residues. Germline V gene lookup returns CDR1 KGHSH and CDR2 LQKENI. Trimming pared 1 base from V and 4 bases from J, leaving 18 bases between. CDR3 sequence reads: CASSPLATRLDADTQYF. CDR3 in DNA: TGTGCCAGCTCACCACTCGCGACAAGGTTGGACGCAGATACGCAGTATTTT.

The CDR3 DNA follows: TGTGCCAGCAGCTTACGGAGGAACCCTAACTATGGCTACACCTTC. It translates to CASSLRRNPNYGYTF. The rearrangement uses TRBV7-2 and TRBJ1-2; unclear D gene. Trimming took off 2 bases at V and 0 bases at J, with 10 bases between the two ends. There are 15 residues in the CDR3. The germline CDR1 and CDR2 sequences are SGHTA and FQGNSA.

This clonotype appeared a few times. The CDR3 region is CSVLMGNSLTGELFF. Written as DNA, the CDR3 is TGCAGCGTTCTAATGGGTAACAGCCTCACCGGGGAGCTGTTTTTT. The chain joins TRBV29-1 to TRBJ2-2; D is uncertain. CDR3 length: 15 residues. V was pared by 5 bases and J by 4 bases, with 17 bases between. Looked up from germline, CDR1 is SQVTM and CDR2 is ANQGSEA.

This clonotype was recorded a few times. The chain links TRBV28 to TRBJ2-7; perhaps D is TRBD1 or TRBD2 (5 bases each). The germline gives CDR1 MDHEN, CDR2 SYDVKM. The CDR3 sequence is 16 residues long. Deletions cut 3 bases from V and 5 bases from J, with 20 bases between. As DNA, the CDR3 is TGTGCCAGCAGTTTGCTAGGGCGCTCAGGGAGAAACGAGCAGTACTTC. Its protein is CASSLLGRSGRNEQYF.

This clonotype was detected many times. This chain's CDR3 is CASSLAGQQTEAFF. DNA of the CDR3: TGTGCCAGCAGTTTAGCGGGACAGCAGACTGAAGCTTTCTTT. The J gene is TRBJ1-1, the V gene TRBV12-3 or TRBV12-4; 7 bases agree with TRBD1. CDR3 length: 14 residues. Germline trimming cut 0 bases from V and 5 bases from J; bases unmatched to any gene: 3.

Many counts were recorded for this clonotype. CDR3 loop: CASTHQGTGSYEQYF. Written as DNA, the CDR3 is TGTGCCAGTACCCACCAGGGGACAGGGAGCTACGAGCAGTACTTC. The rearrangement joins TRBV19 to TRBJ2-7, with TRBD1 matching over 9 bases. This CDR3 has 15 amino acids. The V gene end was trimmed by 7 bases and the J gene end by 3 bases; junction bases not matched to a gene: 10. The germline CDR1 and CDR2 sequences are LNHDA and SQIVND (reference sequence).

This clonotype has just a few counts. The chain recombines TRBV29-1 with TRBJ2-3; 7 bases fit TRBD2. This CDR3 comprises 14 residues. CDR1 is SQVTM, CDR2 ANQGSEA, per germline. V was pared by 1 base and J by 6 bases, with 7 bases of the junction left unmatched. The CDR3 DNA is TGCAGCGTTGAAGGGGGGGGAGAACGGGATACGCAGTATTTT. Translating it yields CSVEGGGERDTQYF.

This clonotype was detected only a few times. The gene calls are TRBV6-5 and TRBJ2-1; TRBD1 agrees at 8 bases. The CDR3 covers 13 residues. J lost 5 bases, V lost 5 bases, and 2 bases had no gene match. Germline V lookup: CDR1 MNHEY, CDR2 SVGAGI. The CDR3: CASSRTGHNEQFF. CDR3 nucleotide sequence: TGTGCCAGCAGTCGGACAGGGCACAATGAGCAGTTCTTC.

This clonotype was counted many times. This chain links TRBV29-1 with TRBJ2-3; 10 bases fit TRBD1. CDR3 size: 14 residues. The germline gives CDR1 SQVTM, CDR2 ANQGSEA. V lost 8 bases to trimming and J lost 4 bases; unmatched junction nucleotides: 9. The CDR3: CSTDRGREADTQYF. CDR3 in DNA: TGCAGCACCGACAGGGGGCGTGAAGCAGATACGCAGTATTTT.

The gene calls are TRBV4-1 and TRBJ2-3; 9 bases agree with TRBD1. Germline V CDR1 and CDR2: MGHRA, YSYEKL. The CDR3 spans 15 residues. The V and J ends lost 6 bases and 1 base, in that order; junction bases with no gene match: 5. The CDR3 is CASRFRTGGTDTQYF. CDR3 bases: TGCGCCAGCAGATTCCGGACAGGGGGCACAGATACGCAGTATTTT.

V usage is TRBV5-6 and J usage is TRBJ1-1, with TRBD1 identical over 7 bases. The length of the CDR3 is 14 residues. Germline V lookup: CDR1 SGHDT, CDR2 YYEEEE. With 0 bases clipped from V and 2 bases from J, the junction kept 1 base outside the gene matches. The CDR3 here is CASSLGDRNTEAFF. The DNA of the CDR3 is TGTGCCAGCAGCTTGGGGGACAGAAACACTGAAGCTTTCTTT. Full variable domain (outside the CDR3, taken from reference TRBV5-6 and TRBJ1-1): DAGVTQSPTHLIKTRGQQVTLRCSPKSGHDTVSWYQQALGQGPQFIFQYYEEEERQRGNFPDRFSGHQFPNYSSELNVNALLLGDSALYLCASSLGDRNTEAFFGQGTRLTVV.

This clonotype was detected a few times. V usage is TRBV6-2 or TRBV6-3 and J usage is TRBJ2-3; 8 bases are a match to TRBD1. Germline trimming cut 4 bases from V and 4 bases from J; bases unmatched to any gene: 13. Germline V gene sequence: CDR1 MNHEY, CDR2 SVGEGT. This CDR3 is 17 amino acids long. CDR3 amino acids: CASSWYGQGIVSDTQYF. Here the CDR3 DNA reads TGTGCCAGCAGTTGGTATGGACAGGGCATTGTTTCAGATACGCAGTATTTT.

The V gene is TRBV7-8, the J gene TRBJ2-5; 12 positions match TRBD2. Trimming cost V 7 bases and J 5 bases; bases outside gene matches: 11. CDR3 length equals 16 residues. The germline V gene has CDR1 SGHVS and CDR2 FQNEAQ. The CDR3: CASTPLAGGPGETQYF. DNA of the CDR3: TGTGCCAGCACCCCGCTAGCGGGAGGGCCGGGGGAGACCCAGTACTTC. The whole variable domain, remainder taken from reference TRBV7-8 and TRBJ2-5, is GAGVSQSPRYKVAKRGQDVALRCDPISGHVSLFWYQQALGQGPEFLTYFQNEAQLDKSGLPSDRFFAERPEGSVSTLKIQRTQQEDSAVYLCASTPLAGGPGETQYFGPGTRLLVL.

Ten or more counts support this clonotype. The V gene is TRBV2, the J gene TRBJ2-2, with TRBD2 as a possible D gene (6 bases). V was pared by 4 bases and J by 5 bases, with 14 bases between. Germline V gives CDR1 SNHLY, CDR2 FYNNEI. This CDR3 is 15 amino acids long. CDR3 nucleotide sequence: TGTGCCAGCAGTGTAGCGGCTTGGGGAACCGGGGAGCTGTTTTTT. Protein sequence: CASSVAAWGTGELFF.

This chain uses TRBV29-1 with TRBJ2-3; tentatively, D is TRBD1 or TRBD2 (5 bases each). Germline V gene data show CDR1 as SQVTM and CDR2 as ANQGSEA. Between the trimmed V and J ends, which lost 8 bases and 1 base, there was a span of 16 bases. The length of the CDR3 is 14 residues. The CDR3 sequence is CSSSGTRGTDTQYF. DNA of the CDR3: TGCAGCTCCTCCGGGACCCGGGGCACAGATACGCAGTATTTT.

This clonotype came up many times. CDR3 nucleotide sequence: TGTGCCTTACAGAACGGGAGGAATTCACCCCTCCACTTT. As protein: CALQNGRNSPLHF. The rearrangement links TRBV30 to TRBJ1-6; D not resolved. Germline CDR1 reads GTSNPN; CDR2 reads SVGIG (reference sequence). The CDR3 sequence is 13 residues long. V lost 7 bases to trimming and J lost 7 bases, with 14 bases between them.

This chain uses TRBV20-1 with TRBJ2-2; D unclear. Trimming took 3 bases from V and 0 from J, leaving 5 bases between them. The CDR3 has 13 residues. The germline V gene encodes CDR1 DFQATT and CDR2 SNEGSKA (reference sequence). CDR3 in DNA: TGCAGTGCTAGCGACCCGAACACCGGGGAGCTGTTTTTT. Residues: CSASDPNTGELFF.